This T cell receptor beta chain is from a study of blood T cell repertoires in COVID-19. Overall study: The origin of the acute and convalescent COVID-19 samples was the United States, Italy and Spain. PBMCs, B-cell-depleted T cells, or T cells were the source of the cDNA or gDNA that made up the material.

This CDR3 region has 16 residues. Germline CDR1 is LGHNA and CDR2 is YSLEER. Trimming removed 4 bases from V and 0 bases from J, with 12 bases in between. Participants classified as exposed had met a COVID-19 case within 2 weeks before study entry. Authors' data handling: Researchers report that nucleated cell counts were estimated from reference gene primer amplification. Clones were sequenced by immunoSEQ multiplex PCR, and TCRdb holds only the in-frame ones, with some missing. V and J calls and clone size are copied from that table; D and trimming were computed from the DNA. The sample holds some 320,000 clones, 85% to 95% seen once.

This TCR was recovered from a woman aged 25 to 39 who had been exposed to COVID-19. V is TRBV4-3 and J is TRBJ2-2; D gene uncertain. What was sequenced was PBMCs or T cells enriched from blood (not recorded which). The CDR3, as DNA: TGCGCCAGCAGCCTCCAGGCATCTACGAACACCGGGGAGCTGTTTTTT. Encoded protein: CASSLQASTNTGELFF.